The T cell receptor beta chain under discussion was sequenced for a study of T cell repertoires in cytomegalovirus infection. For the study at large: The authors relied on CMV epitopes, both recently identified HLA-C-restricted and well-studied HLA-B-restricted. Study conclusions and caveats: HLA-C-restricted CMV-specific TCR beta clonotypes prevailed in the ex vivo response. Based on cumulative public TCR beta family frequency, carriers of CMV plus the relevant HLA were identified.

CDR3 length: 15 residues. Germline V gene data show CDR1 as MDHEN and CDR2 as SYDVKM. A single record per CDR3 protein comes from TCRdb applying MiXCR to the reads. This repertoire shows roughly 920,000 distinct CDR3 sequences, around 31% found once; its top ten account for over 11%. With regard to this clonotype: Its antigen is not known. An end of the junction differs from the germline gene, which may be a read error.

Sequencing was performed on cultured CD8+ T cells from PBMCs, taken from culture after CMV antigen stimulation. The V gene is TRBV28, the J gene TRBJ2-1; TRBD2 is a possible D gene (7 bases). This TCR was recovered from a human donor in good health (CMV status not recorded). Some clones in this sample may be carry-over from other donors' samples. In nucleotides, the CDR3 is TGTGCCAGCAGTACCGGGGGGCCCTCCTACAATGTGCAGTTCTTC. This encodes CASSTGGPSYNVQFF.